A single sample is the source of the 15 T cell receptor beta chains below, sequenced in a study of vaccination and CD4 T cells after COVID-19 (dated by TCRdb to between 2022 and 2023). The library was generated by PCR. For sequencing, an Illumina iSeq 100 was employed. DNA from cultured CD4+ T cells underwent TCR sequencing with the Oncomine TCR Beta short-read assay at the Johns Hopkins FTIC core. TCRdb redid the processing of the public reads, applying fastp at Q25 and MiXCR, and retained in-frame beta chains. Each entry is one CDR3 protein sequence, shown with its most common DNA and genes. The sample table records about 13,000 distinct CDR3 sequences; approximately 40% of these occur just once. Of the sample, roughly 15% falls within the top ten clones. Interpreted using the paper, the treatment or condition label stands for: 10-day PBMC culture with coronavirus spike peptide pools or control peptides (ViraFEST assay).

Their specific antigens are unknown. The material sequenced was CD4+ T cells from blood, cultured in vitro. The receptor source for this set is a human donor who had recovered from COVID-19.

This clonotype has more than one count but fewer than ten. The rearrangement joins TRBV6-1 to TRBJ1-3; D perhaps matches TRBD1 (5 bases). CDR3 length: 15 amino acids. The germline CDR1 and CDR2 sequences are MNHNS and SASEGT. V was clipped by 6 bases and J by 1 base, with 13 bases between them. CDR3 region: CASSGGRISGNTIYF. The CDR3, as DNA: TGTGCCAGCAGCGGGGGACGGATTTCTGGAAACACCATATATTTT.

The V gene is TRBV7-9, the J gene TRBJ2-5, with 9 bases matching TRBD2. The trim removed 1 base at V and 4 bases at J, leaving 13 bases unmatched. The germline V gene encodes CDR1 SEHNR and CDR2 FQNEAQ (reference sequence). This CDR3 is 18 amino acids long. The CDR3 DNA reads TGTGCCAGCAGCTTAGACCAGCGGGGGGCCACACGTCGAGAGACCCAGTACTTC. This translates into CASSLDQRGATRRETQYF.

The chain recombines TRBV19 with TRBJ1-1; D unclear. CDR1 is LNHDA and CDR2 is SQIVND in the germline V gene (reference sequence). The length of the CDR3 is 13 residues. V was clipped by 6 bases and J by 6 bases, with 14 bases between them. The CDR3 is CASRVTRWAEAFF. The CDR3 nucleotides are TGTGCCAGTAGAGTCACTAGGTGGGCTGAAGCTTTCTTT.

The V gene is TRBV11-2, the J gene TRBJ2-3; 11 bases fit TRBD2. Germline loops: CDR1 SGHAT, CDR2 FQNNGV. V trimming: 1 base; J trimming: 1 base; junction bases outside the gene matches: 4. CDR3 size: 17 residues. The CDR3 loop reads CASSLGSGGAGTDTQYF. CDR3 coding DNA: TGTGCCAGCAGCTTAGGTAGCGGGGGGGCCGGCACAGATACGCAGTATTTT.

The chain uses TRBV14 and TRBJ1-1; D remains unclear. With 4 bases removed from V and 3 bases from J, the gap between germline ends came to 9 bases. Germline V gene sequence: CDR1 SGHDN, CDR2 FVKESK. This CDR3 contains 13 residues. CDR3 residues: CASSPQVDTEAFF. The CDR3 DNA reads TGTGCCAGCAGCCCCCAAGTAGACACTGAAGCTTTCTTT.

This chain uses TRBV12-5 with TRBJ1-2, with D perhaps TRBD1 (5 bases). Trimming took off 0 bases at V and 4 bases at J, with 6 bases between the two ends. CDR3 length: 13 residues. Germline V gene data show CDR1 as LGHNT and CDR2 as FRNRAP. As DNA, the CDR3 is TGTGCTAGTGGTTTGGTACAGGCCTATGGCTACACCTTC. Amino acids: CASGLVQAYGYTF.

This clonotype was seen a few times. The rearrangement joins TRBV12-3 or TRBV12-4 to TRBJ1-2; D perhaps matches TRBD1 (6 bases). The CDR3 length is 14 residues. V was shortened by 4 bases and J by 6 bases, with 15 bases between the two germline ends. The CDR3 DNA reads TGTGCCAGCAGTTCCGGGGGCAGTAGGCATGGCTACACCTTC. Protein sequence: CASSSGGSRHGYTF.

This clonotype occurred once. The V call is TRBV11-2, the J call TRBJ2-3; D perhaps matches TRBD2 (6 bases). Germline assignment: CDR1 SGHAT and CDR2 FQNNGV. The CDR3 has 12 amino acids. CDR3 residues: CSTSWGADTQYF. The CDR3, as DNA: TGTTCTACTAGCTGGGGAGCGGATACGCAGTATTTT.

The gene calls are TRBV27 and TRBJ1-1; D gene unclear. Germline CDR1 and CDR2: MNHEY and SMNVEV (reference sequence). The V end lost 3 bases, the J end lost 0 bases, and 5 bases lay between the germline ends. The CDR3 has 13 amino acids. In DNA, the CDR3 is TGTGCCAGCAGTTTGGACCTGAACACTGAAGCTTTCTTT. Its protein is CASSLDLNTEAFF.

This clonotype was found a few times. V and J are TRBV6-1 and TRBJ1-1; D possibly corresponds to TRBD1 (5 bases). The CDR3 covers 12 residues. The germline CDR1 and CDR2 sequences are MNHNS and SASEGT. In DNA form, the CDR3 reads TGTGCTGCCCACGGGGCTAGCACTGAAGCTTTCTTT. Residues: CAAHGASTEAFF.

This clonotype has a handful of counts. The rearrangement uses TRBV19 and TRBJ1-1; TRBD1 matches 8 bases. This CDR3 region has 15 residues. V gave up 4 bases and J gave up 4 bases; unmatched junction bases: 8. Per the germline V gene, CDR1 is LNHDA and CDR2 is SQIVND (reference sequence). The CDR3 protein is CASSNLQGVSTEAFF. The CDR3 DNA sequence: TGTGCCAGTAGTAACCTACAGGGGGTAAGCACTGAAGCTTTCTTT.

As for this clonotype: Germline is not matched at one junction end, which may reflect a read error. V and J are TRBV6-2 or TRBV6-3 and TRBJ2-4, with a weak D call TRBD2 (5 bases). Germline V gene lookup returns CDR1 MNHEY and CDR2 SVGEGT. The CDR3 contains 13 residues. The CDR3 region has the DNA TGTGCCAGCAGTGCAGACCTGTTCCAAAACGGGAACTTC. The encoded protein is CASSADLFQNGNF.

Only a few counts were recorded for this clonotype. The chain joins TRBV12-3 or TRBV12-4 to TRBJ1-2; D might be TRBD1 (5 bases). The CDR3 spans 13 residues. The V gene lost 1 base and the J gene lost 7 bases, with 10 bases spanning the gap. CDR3 sequence reads: CASSLGMGLGYTF. The CDR3 nucleotides read TGTGCCAGCAGTTTAGGGATGGGGCTTGGCTACACCTTC.

This clonotype was seen a handful of times. This chain uses TRBV12-5 with TRBJ1-2; 8 nucleotides match TRBD1. Germline assignment: CDR1 LGHNT and CDR2 FRNRAP. This CDR3 region has 15 residues. The junction had 9 bases not matched to a gene; V was cut back by 1 base and J by 8 bases. CDR3 DNA sequence: TGTGCTAGTGGTTTGGCATCTCAGGGGGCGCGAGGCTACACCTTC. This translates into CASGLASQGARGYTF.

The sample holds a few counts of this clonotype. The rearrangement uses TRBV6-1 and TRBJ2-7; D is possibly TRBD2 (6 bases). This CDR3 region has 15 residues. The V gene lost 4 bases and the J gene lost 0 bases, with 13 bases spanning the gap. Germline CDR1 MNHNS, CDR2 SASEGT. In DNA, the CDR3 is TGTGCCAGCAGTGCCGGGGGTCAGAGCTCCTACGAGCAGTACTTC. Translating gives CASSAGGQSSYEQYF.